A single sample is the source of the 27 T cell receptor beta chains below, sequenced in a study of human T cells and chemical hapten exposure. TCRdb called the RACE reads again in MiXCR, with one record for every CDR3 protein. The sample lists some 74,000 distinct CDR3 sequences, 14% seen once, with about 4.9% in the top ten. Indicated time point: pre-sensitization, week 0. Treatment defined: therapeutic diphenylcyclopropenone sensitization with weekly scalp DPC. The sequencing here drew on whole blood, taken in connection with sensitization to the hapten diphenylcyclopropenone (DPC). The receptors come from a woman in her forties or fifties with alopecia areata. Some clones in this sample may be carry-over from other donors' samples.

This clonotype came up many times. This chain links TRBV6-6 with TRBJ2-3; 8 bases fit TRBD2. Germline V gene data show CDR1 as MNHNY and CDR2 as SVGAGI (reference sequence). V was clipped by 3 bases and J by 1 base; unmatched bases: 9. The CDR3 has 17 amino acids. The CDR3 DNA follows: TGTGCCAGCAGTTATTTTGGTAGCGGGATGGGCACAGATACGCAGTATTTT. It is translated as CASSYFGSGMGTDTQYF.

This clonotype was counted between two and nine times. The rearrangement joins TRBV3-1 to TRBJ2-2; D is ambiguous. In germline, CDR1 is LGHDT, CDR2 YNNKEL (reference sequence). The length of the CDR3 is 15 residues. Trimming removed 1 base from V and 2 bases from J, with 8 bases in between. The CDR3 DNA is TGTGCCAGCAGCCAAGGTATTAGCAACACCGGGGAGCTGTTTTTT. Amino acids: CASSQGISNTGELFF. Looking up the rest from reference TRBV3-1 and TRBJ2-2 gives the full variable domain: DTAVSQTPKYLVTQMGNDKSIKCEQNLGHDTMYWYKQDSKKFLKIMFSYNNKELIINETVPNRFSPKSPDKAHLNLHINSLELGDSAVYFCASSQGISNTGELFFGEGSRLTVL.

This clonotype was seen a few times. CDR3 amino acids: CASSFMSGQIGGELFF. CDR3 DNA: TGTGCCAGCAGCTTTATGAGCGGGCAGATCGGCGGGGAGCTGTTTTTT. The chain is built from TRBV7-2 and TRBJ2-2, with D possibly matching TRBD2 (6 bases). Per germline, CDR1 SGHTA and CDR2 FQGNSA. V shed 3 bases and J shed 7 bases, with 18 bases lying between them. The CDR3 spans 16 residues.

This clonotype appeared a few times. The gene calls are TRBV20-1 and TRBJ1-1; D gene uncertain. This CDR3 has 10 residues. The germline V gene encodes CDR1 DFQATT and CDR2 SNEGSKA (reference sequence). V lost 4 bases, J lost 7 bases, and 7 bases lay in between. CDR3 sequence reads: CSAKVLEAFF. CDR3 nucleotides: TGCAGTGCTAAGGTGCTTGAAGCTTTCTTT.

The J gene is TRBJ2-7, the V gene TRBV20-1; TRBD2 agrees at 7 bases. This CDR3 contains 15 residues. V was clipped by 4 bases and J by 5 bases; unmatched bases: 14. Germline loops: CDR1 DFQATT, CDR2 SNEGSKA (reference sequence). CDR3 in DNA: TGCAGTGCTACCAGACGGCGACTAGCTGGCGACGAGCAGTACTTC. Translated, it gives CSATRRRLAGDEQYF.

The chain is built from TRBV18 and TRBJ1-1; weak D call: TRBD1 (5 bases). The ends were cut back, 6 bases at V and 4 bases at J, with 18 bases in the middle. The CDR3 runs to 15 residues. Germline-derived CDR1 and CDR2 are KGHSH and LQKENI. In DNA, the CDR3 is TGTGCCAGCTCCCTAGGTTTAGGGGTAAGCACTGAAGCTTTCTTT. As protein: CASSLGLGVSTEAFF.

CDR3 DNA: TGCAGCGCAGGAGGGGGCTCGAGGGCAGATACGCAGTATTTT. It yields the protein CSAGGGSRADTQYF. V usage is TRBV29-1 and J usage is TRBJ2-3, with D perhaps TRBD1 (7 bases). The V end lost 7 bases, the J end lost 4 bases, and 18 bases lay between the germline ends. Germline V gene lookup returns CDR1 SQVTM and CDR2 ANQGSEA. This CDR3 is 14 amino acids long.

This clonotype was observed at least ten times. The chain recombines TRBV30 with TRBJ2-5; no firm D call. This CDR3 spans 11 amino acids. Trimming took off 0 bases at V and 5 bases at J, with 4 bases between the two ends. The germline V gene has CDR1 GTSNPN and CDR2 SVGIG (reference sequence). Here the CDR3 DNA reads TGTGCCTGGAGTGTAGGGGAGACCCAGTACTTC. Translated, it gives CAWSVGETQYF. Variable domain in full (rest from reference TRBV30 and TRBJ2-5): SQTIHQWPATLVQPVGSPLSLECTVEGTSNPNLYWYRQAAGRGLQLLFYSVGIGQISSEVPQNLSASRPQDRQFILSSKKLLLSDSGFYLCAWSVGETQYFGPGTRLLVL.

The table lists this clonotype with many counts. V is TRBV6-2 or TRBV6-3 and J is TRBJ2-3; D is possibly TRBD2 (6 bases). The CDR3 runs to 14 residues. Germline loops: CDR1 MNHEY, CDR2 SVGEGT. V was trimmed by 8 bases and J by 4 bases, leaving 16 bases between them. CDR3 residues: CASQEYRRADTQYF. For the CDR3, the DNA is TGTGCCAGCCAAGAGTACCGGAGGGCAGATACGCAGTATTTT.

This clonotype was counted a few times. This chain connects TRBV18 to TRBJ1-1; D remains unclear. Per the germline V gene, CDR1 is KGHSH and CDR2 is LQKENI. Between the trimmed V and J ends, which lost 3 bases and 3 bases, there was a span of 8 bases. The CDR3 runs to 13 residues. The CDR3 region has the DNA TGTGCCAGCTCACCGAGGACGGACACTGAAGCTTTCTTT. Translating gives CASSPRTDTEAFF.

This clonotype was recorded a few times. The rearrangement uses TRBV10-1 and TRBJ2-3; D possibly uses TRBD1 or TRBD2 (5 bases each). V lost 5 bases to trimming and J lost 4 bases, with 16 bases between them. This CDR3 region has 15 residues. In germline, CDR1 is WNHNN, CDR2 SYGVQD (reference sequence). This CDR3 reads CASSSGTQGADTQYF. The DNA for the CDR3 is TGCGCCAGCAGTTCCGGGACCCAAGGCGCAGATACGCAGTATTTT.

This chain connects TRBV6-2 or TRBV6-3 to TRBJ2-3, with 13 bases matching TRBD2. The CDR3 is 17 amino acids. V lost 3 bases and J lost 6; bases outside the gene matches: 9. CDR1 is MNHEY, CDR2 SVGEGT, per germline. The CDR3 DNA is TGTGCCAGCAGTTATCCCGGACTAGCGGGAGCATCCGATACGCAGTATTTT. It codes for CASSYPGLAGASDTQYF.

CDR3 residues: CASSEGLAGDSSTGELFF. CDR3 DNA sequence: TGTGCCAGCAGTGAAGGACTAGCGGGAGATAGTTCCACCGGGGAGCTGTTTTTT. The chain is built from TRBV2 and TRBJ2-2; 12 nucleotides match TRBD2. The CDR3 totals 18 residues. Germline values: CDR1 SNHLY, CDR2 FYNNEI. V shed 1 base, J shed 4 bases, and the junction held 7 bases outside the gene matches.

A few counts support this clonotype. The rearrangement links TRBV28 to TRBJ2-7, with D perhaps assigned TRBD1 or TRBD2 (5 bases each). V lost 5 bases and J lost 7, with 15 bases in between. The CDR3 loop spans 13 amino acids. The germline CDR1 and CDR2 sequences are MDHEN and SYDVKM. CDR3 in DNA: TGTGCCAGCAGTAGGGACGGAGCTCTGGAGCAGTACTTC. This translates into CASSRDGALEQYF.

V gene TRBV29-1 combines with J gene TRBJ1-1; TRBD1 aligns across 7 bases. The CDR3 is 10 amino acids. After removal of 5 bases from V and 6 bases from J, the junction contained 0 bases not matched to a gene. The germline V gene encodes CDR1 SQVTM and CDR2 ANQGSEA. The CDR3 loop is CSVQGAEAFF. CDR3 nucleotide sequence: TGCAGCGTTCAGGGGGCTGAAGCTTTCTTT.

The rearrangement uses TRBV4-1 and TRBJ2-3, with a tentative D call TRBD2 (6 bases). The ends were cut back, 0 bases at V and 4 bases at J, with 20 bases in the middle. Looked up from germline, CDR1 is MGHRA and CDR2 is YSYEKL. There are 18 residues in the CDR3. The CDR3 nucleotides are TGCGCCAGCAGCCAAGAAACCACGGGACTTGAGACCCCAGATACGCAGTATTTT. This encodes CASSQETTGLETPDTQYF.

This clonotype was detected many times. This chain connects TRBV28 to TRBJ2-7; TRBD1 or TRBD2 may be the D gene (5 bases each). V dropped 6 bases and J dropped 3 bases, with 9 bases sitting between them. This CDR3 is 12 amino acids long. Germline V gives CDR1 MDHEN, CDR2 SYDVKM. For the CDR3, the DNA is TGTGCCAGCAGCCGGGACGTCTACGAGCAGTACTTC. Protein product: CASSRDVYEQYF.

This clonotype was seen many times. The rearrangement joins TRBV7-2 to TRBJ2-5; D call uncertain. This CDR3 region has 13 residues. Trimming took off 1 base at V and 2 bases at J, with 5 bases between the two ends. CDR1 is SGHTA and CDR2 is FQGNSA in the germline V gene. As DNA, the CDR3 is TGTGCCAGCAGCTTAGGCCCGCAAGAGACCCAGTACTTC. Its translation: CASSLGPQETQYF.

The genes are TRBV3-1 and TRBJ2-2; 7 nucleotides align to TRBD1. Looked up from germline, CDR1 is LGHDT and CDR2 is YNNKEL (reference sequence). The CDR3 is 15 residues long. V was pared by 3 bases and J by 6 bases, with 7 bases of the junction left unmatched. For the CDR3, the DNA is TGTGCCAGCAGCCACCCGACAGGGTGGGCCGGGGAGCTGTTTTTT. It translates to CASSHPTGWAGELFF.

The chain recombines TRBV10-2 with TRBJ1-5, with D perhaps matching TRBD1 (5 bases). The germline gives CDR1 WSHSY, CDR2 SAAADI. V was shortened by 7 bases and J by 9 bases, with 16 bases between the two germline ends. The CDR3 sequence is 13 residues long. The CDR3 loop is CASTRSEGSPQHF. CDR3 DNA sequence: TGCGCCAGCACTCGGTCGGAGGGGTCGCCCCAGCATTTT.

This clonotype has only a few counts. V and J are TRBV18 and TRBJ1-2; 7 nucleotides agree with TRBD1. CDR1 is KGHSH, CDR2 LQKENI, per germline. This CDR3 is built from 14 residues. Unmatched junction bases numbered 5, after V lost 3 bases and J lost 4 bases. CDR3 DNA sequence: TGTGCCAGCTCACCCGGGACAGAGAGCTATGGCTACACCTTC. Amino acid sequence: CASSPGTESYGYTF.

This clonotype has more than one count but fewer than ten. V gene TRBV11-2 combines with J gene TRBJ2-2, with D possibly matching TRBD2 (5 bases). The CDR3 contains 15 residues. The germline CDR1 and CDR2 sequences are SGHAT and FQNNGV. V dropped 6 bases and J dropped 4 bases, with 15 bases sitting between them. CDR3 amino acids: CASSPGSGGTGELFF. CDR3 bases: TGTGCCAGCAGTCCTGGGAGTGGTGGCACCGGGGAGCTGTTTTTT.

The gene calls are TRBV11-2 and TRBJ2-7, with D unresolved. This CDR3 region has 12 residues. In germline, CDR1 is SGHAT, CDR2 FQNNGV. Trimming removed 5 bases at V and 2 bases at J, with 7 bases between. CDR3 coding DNA: TGTGCCAGCAGCGCAACCACCTACGAGCAGTACTTC. It is translated as CASSATTYEQYF.

The rearrangement joins TRBV20-1 to TRBJ2-2; no clear D gene. The CDR3 consists of 14 residues. CDR1 and CDR2 from the germline V gene are DFQATT and SNEGSKA (reference sequence). V lost 6 bases and J lost 3, with 14 bases in between. CDR3 bases: TGCAGTGCCAAGCCCGATTTCGACACCGGGGAGCTGTTTTTT. It encodes CSAKPDFDTGELFF.

The rearrangement joins TRBV11-2 to TRBJ2-3, with D uncertain. This CDR3 is 13 amino acids long. V shed 5 bases and J shed 4 bases, with 10 bases lying between them. Germline V gene data show CDR1 as SGHAT and CDR2 as FQNNGV. The CDR3 DNA is TGTGCCAGCAGCCTAGGAGAGGCAGATACGCAGTATTTT. As protein: CASSLGEADTQYF.

At least ten counts were recorded for this clonotype. The chain links TRBV6-1 to TRBJ2-1; tentatively, D is TRBD2 (6 bases). CDR3 size: 15 residues. V was shortened by 2 bases and J by 5 bases, with 13 bases between the two germline ends. Germline V gene sequence: CDR1 MNHNS, CDR2 SASEGT. The CDR3 here is CASSETREWDNEQFF. The CDR3 DNA reads TGTGCCAGCAGTGAAACACGGGAGTGGGACAATGAGCAGTTCTTC.

This clonotype showed up many times. The chain joins TRBV7-2 to TRBJ1-1; D is ambiguous. Deletions cut 1 base from V and 5 bases from J, with 11 bases between. Germline loops: CDR1 SGHTA, CDR2 FQGNSA. The CDR3 runs to 14 residues. The CDR3 sequence is CASSLEGILTEAFF. The CDR3 DNA is TGTGCCAGCAGCTTAGAGGGCATTTTGACTGAAGCTTTCTTT.